What follows is one T cell receptor (beta chain) and its context. Which antigen it targets is not known. Base-call qualities are not available, and no considerably larger clone is one nucleotide away. These data are taken from a study of T cell repertoires and Cas9 in healthy adults (dated by TCRdb to 2016 to 2019). About the study as a whole: SpCas9-reactive T cells were characterized for multi-effector potency, cytotoxicity and lineage determination within the CD4 and CD8 compartments. Preexisting T cell immunity against the Streptococcus pyogenes Cas9 nuclease (SpCas9) used in CRISPR gene editing was examined in the study.

Donors were healthy humans. What the authors observed across the whole study: In vitro, the proliferation and function of SpCas9-reactive effector T cells were reported to be mitigated by SpCas9-reactive regulatory T cells.

Library method: the immunoSEQ multiplex PCR assay. The immuneACCESS repertoire file appears here via TCRdb, limited to in-frame rearrangements. These files lack a portion of the clones; in checked studies, under half of the deficit traces to unresolved V genes, and the cause of the others is not known. The sample records about 22,000 clones, about 90% of which are singletons. 1.5% to 1.7% of the sample is taken by the ten largest. Sequenced material: CD4+ effector T cells (CD127+, CD25-, CD137-, CD154-) from PBMCs; culture status not recorded. The TCR sequence derives from a human donor in good health.

The CDR3 region has the sequence CASSPERGFGYTF. The DNA reads as follows: TGTGCCAGCAGTCCCGAAAGGGGATTCGGCTACACCTTC. The V and J segments used are TRBV6-5 and TRBJ1-2, with TRBD1 as a weak D call on 5 bases. Its CDR3 holds 13 amino acids, cysteine through phenylalanine. Solely the CDR3 DNA is kept, with 39 bases framed from the first base. A distance of 15 bases separates the germline ends of V and J, which lose 5 bases and 8 bases respectively. CDR1 and CDR2 are read off the germline V gene as MNHEY and SVGAGI.